These T cell receptor beta chains were read from a single sample in a study of cytomegalovirus exposure and HLA in healthy donors. Clones were sequenced by immunoSEQ multiplex PCR, and TCRdb holds only the in-frame ones, with some missing. The sample lists 100,000 or so clones; about 70% were seen once. The sequencing sample was made of PBMCs. Every receptor here comes from a man aged 25-45 years in good health and CMV-seronegative. Both conserved end residues are part of each CDR3. The order of the fields is V gene, clone size, CDR3 length, J gene, D gene, CDR3 DNA, CDR3 protein. The D gene is left open where the match is weak. Size tells how often a clone was seen (once, few, many) or the class of an expanded clone, and some rows leave it out.

TRBV7-2	.	15	TRBJ2-1	.	TGTGCCAGCAGCGACCTAGCGAGTTCCTACAATGAGCAGTTCTTC	CASSDLASSYNEQFF
TRBV11-3	.	12	TRBJ2-1	.	TGTGCCAGCAGCTTTCAGGGGTATGAGCAGTTCTTC	CASSFQGYEQFF
TRBV11-2	.	14	TRBJ2-1	.	TGTGCCAGCAGCTTCACTAGTTCTCGGAATGAGCAGTTCTTC	CASSFTSSRNEQFF
TRBV7-2	.	14	TRBJ2-7	.	TGTGCCAGCAGCTTAGACCCCGAGGCCTACGAGCAGTACTTC	CASSLDPEAYEQYF
TRBV7-2	.	15	TRBJ1-5	.	TGTGCCAGCAGCTTACAAGACAGTAGCAATCAGCCCCAGCATTTT	CASSLQDSSNQPQHF
TRBV7-2	.	14	TRBJ2-3	.	TGTGCCAGCAGCACCCGACAGGCCACAGATACGCAGTATTTT	CASSTRQATDTQYF
TRBV4-3	.	13	TRBJ2-2	.	TGCGCCAGCAGCCCCACGGTCACCGGGGAGCTGTTTTTT	CASSPTVTGELFF
TRBV5-6	.	19	TRBJ1-1	.	TGTGCCAGCAGCCGGAAACTGGGGGAGGGGAACTTCGAGAACACTGAAGCTTTCTTT	CASSRKLGEGNFENTEAFF
TRBV15	once	17	TRBJ2-7	TRBD1	TGTGCCACCAGCAGAGGCGGGACAGGGGGCCTCCGGCACGAGCAGTACTTC	CATSRGGTGGLRHEQYF
TRBV11-2	.	19	TRBJ2-5	TRBD2	TGTGCCAGCAGCACCCCACAGGGGACTAGCGGGAGTAGGTCAGAGACCCAGTACTTC	CASSTPQGTSGSRSETQYF
TRBV10-3	.	15	TRBJ2-1	TRBD2	TGTGCCATCACCCAGACTAGCGGGGACTTTGGTGAGCAGTTCTTC	CAITQTSGDFGEQFF
TRBV11-3	.	17	TRBJ2-2	TRBD2	TGTGCCAGCAGCTTACCAGCGGGAGGGCAGCACACCGGGGAGCTGTTTTTT	CASSLPAGGQHTGELFF
TRBV25-1	.	16	TRBJ2-3	TRBD2	TGTGCCAGCAACCCGGGGAGTAGCGGGAGCACAGATACGCAGTATTTT	CASNPGSSGSTDTQYF
TRBV6-5	.	14	TRBJ2-3	.	TGTGCCAGCAGTTATCAGGGTTTCAGAGATACGCAGTATTTT	CASSYQGFRDTQYF
TRBV6-6	.	14	TRBJ2-3	.	TGTGCCAGCAGTTCTTGGGCCGATGGAGATACGCAGTATTTT	CASSSWADGDTQYF
TRBV5-6	.	17	TRBJ1-1	.	TGTGCCAGCAGCTTGAGGTTAAAAAACAGCCTGAACACTGAAGCTTTCTTT	CASSLRLKNSLNTEAFF
TRBV11-3	once	14	TRBJ2-7	.	TGTGCCAGCAGCCCAAGGGGCTATACCTACGAGCAGTACTTC	CASSPRGYTYEQYF
TRBV7-2	.	16	TRBJ1-2	.	TGTGCCAGCAGCTTAGTCGGGATCCCATCCCCCTATGGCTACACCTTC	CASSLVGIPSPYGYTF